Following are 18 T cell receptor beta chains from one sample sequenced in a study of human T cells and chemical hapten exposure. Stated time point: patch test 1, 2 weeks after DPC sensitization. The treatment is: therapeutic diphenylcyclopropenone sensitization with weekly scalp DPC. TCRdb reanalysed the RACE reads using MiXCR and keeps one entry per CDR3 protein. The sample carries around 300,000 distinct CDR3 sequences, under 9% recorded once. The specimen was whole blood, collected in connection with sensitization to the hapten diphenylcyclopropenone (DPC). The receptors originated from a woman aged 18-29 years with alopecia areata. Some clones in this sample may be carry-over from other donors' samples.

This clonotype was counted between two and nine times. This chain connects TRBV2 to TRBJ2-3, with TRBD2 matching over 10 bases. This CDR3 spans 15 amino acids. J gave up 3 bases and V 7 bases, and 7 bases lay outside the gene matches. From germline, CDR1 is SNHLY and CDR2 FYNNEI. CDR3 DNA: TGTGCCAGCAACAAACTAGCGGGGCCTACAGATACGCAGTATTTT. Protein: CASNKLAGPTDTQYF.

The J gene is TRBJ2-7, the V gene TRBV10-3; D is perhaps TRBD1 or TRBD2 (6 bases each). The germline V and J ends were trimmed by 4 bases and 5 bases, with 12 bases remaining between them. The CDR3 is made up of 13 amino acids. Germline assignment: CDR1 ENHRY and CDR2 SYGVKD. The CDR3 loop is CAISGGALDEQYF. In DNA, the CDR3 is TGTGCCATCAGTGGGGGGGCTTTGGACGAGCAGTACTTC.

V usage is TRBV20-1 and J usage is TRBJ1-2, with 7 nucleotides matching TRBD1. The V segment lost 0 bases and the J segment 2 bases; nucleotides outside the gene matches: 9. CDR1 DFQATT and CDR2 SNEGSKA come from the germline V gene (reference sequence). The CDR3 consists of 16 residues. CDR3 DNA: TGCAGTGCTAGAGATCTAACGGACAGGCGGAACTATGGCTACACCTTC. Translation gives CSARDLTDRRNYGYTF.

This chain uses TRBV3-1 with TRBJ2-5, with 11 bases that match TRBD1. V dropped 3 bases and J dropped 0; count of bases not matched to a gene: 3. The CDR3 spans 16 residues. Germline V gene sequence: CDR1 LGHDT, CDR2 YNNKEL (reference sequence). The CDR3, as DNA: TGTGCCAGCAGCCAGGGGACAGGGGGGAACCAAGAGACCCAGTACTTC. Translation gives CASSQGTGGNQETQYF.

This rearrangement joins TRBV12-3 or TRBV12-4 to TRBJ1-2, with unresolved D. This CDR3 is built from 13 residues. The V end was cut by 1 base, the J end by 4 bases, with 7 bases between. CDR3 sequence (DNA): TGTGCCAGCAGTTTAGAACAGAGCTATGGCTACACCTTC. Protein sequence: CASSLEQSYGYTF.

This clonotype was detected only a few times. Germline is not matched at one junction end, which may reflect a read error. The J gene is TRBJ2-5, the V gene TRBV5-5, with a weak D call TRBD1 (6 bases). The CDR3 extends over 15 amino acids. Germline V CDR1 and CDR2: SGHKS, YYEKEE (reference sequence). CDR3 nucleotides: TGTGCCAGCAGCTTGGCGTCCAGGGGACAAGGGACCCAGTACTTC. It codes for CASSLASRGQGTQYF.

This clonotype appeared a few times. This chain's CDR3 is CASTPTGTGGRTLHF. The CDR3 DNA follows: TGTGCCAGCACCCCGACCGGGACAGGGGGAAGAACCCTCCACTTT. The chain has TRBV6-2 or TRBV6-3 and TRBJ1-6; 11 bases map to TRBD1. Germline V gene lookup returns CDR1 MNHEY and CDR2 SVGEGT. V trimming: 7 bases; J trimming: 14 bases; junction bases outside the gene matches: 13. The CDR3 has 15 amino acids.

V and J are TRBV13 and TRBJ1-2, with 8 bases that match TRBD1. The germline V gene has CDR1 PRHDT and CDR2 FYEKMQ (reference sequence). The CDR3 totals 14 residues. Trimming took 8 bases from V and 0 from J; bases not matched to a gene: 5. The CDR3 loop is CASGTGLANYGYTF. The DNA of the CDR3 is TGTGCCAGCGGGACAGGTTTAGCTAACTATGGCTACACCTTC.

A note on this clonotype: A much bigger clone sits one base away, suggesting this may be a read error. The chain links TRBV20-1 to TRBJ2-1; weak D call: TRBD2 (5 bases). Germline V gene data show CDR1 as DFQATT and CDR2 as SNEGSKA (reference sequence). V lost 8 bases and J 3 bases, leaving 14 bases between the germline ends. The CDR3 has 13 amino acids. CDR3 amino acids: CSLGGHDYNEQFF. CDR3 DNA sequence: TGCAGTCTGGGCGGGCATGACTACAATGAGCAGTTCTTC.

This chain connects TRBV2 to TRBJ1-2; TRBD1 agrees at 7 bases. The length of the CDR3 is 17 residues. Germline assignment: CDR1 SNHLY and CDR2 FYNNEI. The trim removed 5 bases at V and 0 bases at J, leaving 12 bases unmatched. The CDR3 region is CASSNPGQRKSNYGYTF. CDR3 coding DNA: TGTGCCAGCAGTAATCCGGGACAGAGAAAATCTAACTATGGCTACACCTTC.

This clonotype has a count of ten or more. V usage is TRBV20-1 and J usage is TRBJ2-3; D unresolved. Trimming removed 3 bases at V and 4 bases at J, with 17 bases between. The CDR3 loop spans 15 amino acids. CDR1 is DFQATT and CDR2 is SNEGSKA in the germline V gene (reference sequence). The CDR3 coding sequence is TGCAGTGCTAGCCGGGCCCCGTCTCAGGCAGATACGCAGTATTTT. Translating it yields CSASRAPSQADTQYF.

This clonotype was counted a few times. The gene calls are TRBV7-9 and TRBJ2-4; the D gene is possibly TRBD1 (5 bases). Trimming cost V 1 base and J 2 bases, with 12 bases left between them. The CDR3 sequence is 16 residues long. Per the germline V gene, CDR1 is SEHNR and CDR2 is FQNEAQ (reference sequence). The CDR3 coding sequence is TGTGCCAGCAGCTTAGTAGGCAGGGTGACCAAAAACATTCAGTACTTC. Residues: CASSLVGRVTKNIQYF.

This clonotype was seen many times. The V call is TRBV12-3 or TRBV12-4, the J call TRBJ2-3; 12 nucleotides line up with TRBD2. The V and J ends lost 4 bases and 0 bases, in that order; junction bases with no gene match: 5. The CDR3 is 17 amino acids. DNA for the CDR3: TGTGCCAGCAGTTCCCTGACTAGCGGGGGTAGCACAGATACGCAGTATTTT. It specifies CASSSLTSGGSTDTQYF.

This chain links TRBV20-1 with TRBJ2-3; D ambiguous. The CDR3 loop spans 11 amino acids. Trimming took off 4 bases at V and 5 bases at J, with 7 bases between the two ends. Per germline, CDR1 DFQATT and CDR2 SNEGSKA (reference sequence). The DNA for the CDR3 is TGCAGTGCTACCCCCGGAGATACGCAGTATTTT. It yields the protein CSATPGDTQYF.

This clonotype has more than one count but fewer than ten. The chain combines TRBV12-5 with TRBJ1-5; D uncertain. Between the trimmed V and J ends, which lost 7 bases and 0 bases, there was a span of 10 bases. The CDR3 is 14 amino acids. Germline CDR1 reads LGHNT; CDR2 reads FRNRAP. The CDR3 nucleotides read TGTGCTAGTGCAGCAGATAATAGCAATCAGCCCCAGCATTTT. Protein sequence: CASAADNSNQPQHF.

The V and J genes are TRBV5-1 and TRBJ1-1; 7 bases are a match to TRBD1. Germline V gene sequence: CDR1 SGHRS, CDR2 YFSETQ. The length of the CDR3 is 15 residues. V lost 6 bases and J lost 6; bases outside the gene matches: 14. The CDR3 region is CASTPLLTGAAEAFF. CDR3 DNA sequence: TGCGCCAGCACCCCACTACTAACAGGGGCGGCTGAAGCTTTCTTT. The complete variable domain, with remaining parts taken from reference TRBV5-1 and TRBJ1-1, reads KAGVTQTPRYLIKTRGQQVTLSCSPISGHRSVSWYQQTPGQGLQFLFEYFSETQRNKGNFPGRFSGRQFSNSRSEMNVSTLELGDSALYLCASTPLLTGAAEAFFGQGTRLTVV.

As to this clonotype: A read error may account for a junction end that differs from germline. The chain uses TRBV24-1 and TRBJ2-7; 7 bases align to TRBD1. Germline values: CDR1 KGHDR, CDR2 SFDVKD. There are 14 residues in the CDR3. Written as DNA, the CDR3 is TGTGCCCGGGGAGCCGGGACAGTTCGCTACGAGCAGTGCTTC. Protein sequence: CARGAGTVRYEQCF.

The rearrangement joins TRBV2 to TRBJ2-4, with TRBD1 matching 8 bases. J was trimmed by 15 bases and V by 2 bases; bases with no gene match: 3. The CDR3 consists of 11 residues. CDR1 and CDR2 from the germline V gene are SNHLY and FYNNEI. The CDR3 protein is CASSERTGMYF. The CDR3, as DNA: TGTGCCAGCAGTGAACGGACAGGGATGTACTTC.